The 9 T cell receptor beta chains below all came from one sample that was sequenced in a study of shared clonotypes between healthy human individuals. TCRdb keeps only in-frame clones here, not all; method: immunoSEQ multiplex PCR. The table lists more than 2,000,000 clones, 85% to 95% of them singletons, with about 0.37% in the top ten. The sequencing input was naive CD4+ T cells from PBMCs. Subset of the sample: CD45RA+ positively selected. Every receptor here comes from a man younger than 35 in good health. Some clones in this sample may be carry-over from other donors' samples.

This chain joins TRBV6-6 and TRBJ2-3, with D uncertain. V was cut by 6 bases and J by 2 bases, with 9 bases left in between. This CDR3 spans 13 amino acids. CDR1 is MNHNY and CDR2 is SVGAGI in the germline V gene (reference sequence). The CDR3 region is CASSRPITDTQYF. The DNA for the CDR3 is TGTGCCAGCAGCCGACCGATCACAGATACGCAGTATTTT.

This chain links TRBV4-1 with TRBJ2-3; weak D call: TRBD2 (7 bases). The V and J ends lost 5 bases and 0 bases respectively, with 15 bases between them. Per germline, CDR1 MGHRA and CDR2 YSYEKL. The length of the CDR3 is 16 residues. The CDR3, as DNA: TGCGCCAGCAGCAGAGGGGGGGCAGCTAGCACAGATACGCAGTATTTT. Translation: CASSRGGAASTDTQYF.

For the CDR3, the DNA is TGCGCCAGCAGCCAAGATTCAGCAAGCGCAGATACGCAGTATTTT. Amino acids: CASSQDSASADTQYF. The chain uses TRBV4-3 and TRBJ2-3, with D unresolved. This CDR3 comprises 15 residues. Germline CDR1 and CDR2: LGHNA and YSLEER. V was clipped by 0 bases and J by 4 bases, with 11 bases between them.

CDR3 sequence: CASSLTPFSYNEQFF. The CDR3 DNA reads as TGTGCCAGCAGCCTAACCCCTTTCTCCTACAATGAGCAGTTCTTC. The chain is built from TRBV6-5 and TRBJ2-1, with no clear D. V gave up 6 bases and J gave up 0 bases, with 12 bases separating them. This CDR3 comprises 15 residues. Looked up from germline, CDR1 is MNHEY and CDR2 is SVGAGI.

The chain links TRBV7-8 to TRBJ2-2; 8 bases line up with TRBD1. With 4 bases clipped from V and 0 bases from J, the junction kept 4 bases outside the gene matches. The CDR3 sequence is 16 residues long. The germline gives CDR1 SGHVS, CDR2 FQNEAQ. The CDR3 sequence: CASSSEQGANTGELFF. The CDR3 DNA reads as TGTGCCAGCAGCTCAGAACAGGGGGCGAACACCGGGGAGCTGTTTTTT.

This clone was detected only once. The rearrangement joins TRBV2 to TRBJ1-5; 7 nucleotides agree with TRBD1. CDR3 length: 15 amino acids. Germline assignment: CDR1 SNHLY and CDR2 FYNNEI. V lost 6 bases to trimming and J lost 5 bases; unmatched junction nucleotides: 10. The CDR3 DNA follows: TGTGCCAGCAGACTTTCCGGGACAGACTATCAGCCCCAGCATTTT. Translating gives CASRLSGTDYQPQHF.

The V call is TRBV19, the J call TRBJ2-2, with 9 bases aligning to TRBD2. The V gene end was trimmed by 5 bases and the J gene end by 1 base; junction bases not matched to a gene: 5. This CDR3 spans 16 amino acids. Looked up from germline, CDR1 is LNHDA and CDR2 is SQIVND (reference sequence). CDR3 residues: CASSFSSGRNTGELFF. DNA for the CDR3: TGTGCCAGTAGTTTCAGTAGCGGGAGGAACACCGGGGAGCTGTTTTTT.

The chain recombines TRBV7-2 with TRBJ1-5; D gene ambiguous. The CDR3 is made up of 15 amino acids. From germline, CDR1 is SGHTA and CDR2 FQGNSA. V lost 5 bases and J 6 bases, leaving 17 bases between the germline ends. This CDR3 reads CASSPRLTEGQPQHF. DNA for the CDR3: TGTGCCAGCAGCCCGAGACTCACGGAGGGTCAGCCCCAGCATTTT.

J is TRBJ2-5 and V is TRBV5-1; D tentatively fits TRBD1 or TRBD2 (6 bases each). The CDR3 sequence is 14 residues long. The V and J ends lost 5 bases and 2 bases respectively, with 13 bases between them. Germline values: CDR1 SGHRS, CDR2 YFSETQ. The CDR3 loop is CASRGRGGQETQYF. The CDR3 DNA reads TGCGCCAGCAGGGGCAGGGGAGGACAAGAGACCCAGTACTTC. Based on the CDR3 plus reference TRBV5-1 and TRBJ2-5, the full variable domain is KAGVTQTPRYLIKTRGQQVTLSCSPISGHRSVSWYQQTPGQGLQFLFEYFSETQRNKGNFPGRFSGRQFSNSRSEMNVSTLELGDSALYLCASRGRGGQETQYFGPGTRLLVL.